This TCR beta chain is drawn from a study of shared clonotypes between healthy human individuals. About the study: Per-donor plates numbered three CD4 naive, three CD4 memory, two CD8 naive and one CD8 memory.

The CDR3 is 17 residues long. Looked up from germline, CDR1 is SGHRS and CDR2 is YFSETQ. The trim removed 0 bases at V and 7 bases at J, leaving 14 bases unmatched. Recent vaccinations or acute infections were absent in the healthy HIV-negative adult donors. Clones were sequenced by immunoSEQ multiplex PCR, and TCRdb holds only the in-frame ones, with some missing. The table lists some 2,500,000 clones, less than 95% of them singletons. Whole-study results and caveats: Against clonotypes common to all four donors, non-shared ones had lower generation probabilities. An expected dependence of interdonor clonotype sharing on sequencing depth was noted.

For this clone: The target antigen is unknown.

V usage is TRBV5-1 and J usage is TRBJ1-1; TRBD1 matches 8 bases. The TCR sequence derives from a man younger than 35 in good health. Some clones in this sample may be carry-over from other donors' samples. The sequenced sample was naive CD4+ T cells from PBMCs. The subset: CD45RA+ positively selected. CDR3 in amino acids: CASSLAATGVPAFEAFF. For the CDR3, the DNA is TGCGCCAGCAGCTTGGCTGCGACAGGGGTCCCCGCTTTTGAAGCTTTCTTT.